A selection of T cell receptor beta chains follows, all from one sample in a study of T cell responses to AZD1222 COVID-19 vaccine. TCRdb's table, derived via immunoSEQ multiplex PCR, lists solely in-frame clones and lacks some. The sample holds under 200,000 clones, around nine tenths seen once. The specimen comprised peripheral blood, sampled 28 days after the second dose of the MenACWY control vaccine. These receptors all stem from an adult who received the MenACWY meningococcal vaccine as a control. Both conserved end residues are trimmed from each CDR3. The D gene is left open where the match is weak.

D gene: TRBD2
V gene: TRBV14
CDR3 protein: ASSQWASSGSSYEQY

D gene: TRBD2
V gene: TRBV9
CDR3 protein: ASSVGTSGRANTGELF

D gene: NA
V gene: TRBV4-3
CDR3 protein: ASSQEPGIHSPLH

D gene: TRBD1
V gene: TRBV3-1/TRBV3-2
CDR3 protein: ASSSTGDTEAF

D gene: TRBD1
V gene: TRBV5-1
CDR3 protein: ASSETGENTEAF

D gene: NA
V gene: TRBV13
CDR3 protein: ASSSGTGTYEQY

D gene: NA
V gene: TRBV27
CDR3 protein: ETKRRGAQENTEAF

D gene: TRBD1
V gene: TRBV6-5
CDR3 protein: ASRKQGLEGQY

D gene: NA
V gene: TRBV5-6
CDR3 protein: ASSLVQAGNTEAF

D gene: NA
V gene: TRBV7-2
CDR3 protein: ASSQSLQDTEAF

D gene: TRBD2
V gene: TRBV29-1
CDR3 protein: SVDPTSGRADTQY

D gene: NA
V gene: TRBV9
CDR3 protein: ASSRADTHTEAF

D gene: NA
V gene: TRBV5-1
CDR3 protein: ASKEGQKDEKLF

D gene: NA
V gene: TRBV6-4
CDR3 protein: ASSEVQGRRTGELF

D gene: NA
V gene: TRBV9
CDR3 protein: ASSVSPDTGELF

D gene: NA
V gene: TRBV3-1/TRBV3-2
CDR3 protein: ASSPLGSGNTEAF

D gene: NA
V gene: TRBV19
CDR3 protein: ASSLGPNTEAF

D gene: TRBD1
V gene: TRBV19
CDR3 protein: ASSPDRGLRSYT

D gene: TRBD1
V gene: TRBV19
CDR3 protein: ASSTTGTGGSMAYGYT

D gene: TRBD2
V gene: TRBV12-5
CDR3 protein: ASGPAGLENNEQF

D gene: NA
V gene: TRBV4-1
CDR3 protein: ASSQGASYGYT

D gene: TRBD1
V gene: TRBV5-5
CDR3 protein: ARYGTGGQETQY

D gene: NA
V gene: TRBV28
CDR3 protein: ASRGNEGYT

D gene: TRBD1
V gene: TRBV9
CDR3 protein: ASSGQQGGTNEKLF

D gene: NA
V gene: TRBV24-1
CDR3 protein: ATSDLPKTYNQPQH

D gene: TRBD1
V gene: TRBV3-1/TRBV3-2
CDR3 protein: ASSQSGQPQETQY

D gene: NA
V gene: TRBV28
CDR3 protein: ASSLSPRDQPQH

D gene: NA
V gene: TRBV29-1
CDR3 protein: SVEDQGRDSNQPQH

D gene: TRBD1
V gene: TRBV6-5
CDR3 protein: ASRVGQGDTEAF

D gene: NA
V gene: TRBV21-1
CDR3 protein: ASSNEGVPCYGYT

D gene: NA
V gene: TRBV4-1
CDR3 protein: ASSDPPRGKPEAF

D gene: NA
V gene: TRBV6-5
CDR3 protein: ASSPGVTGELF

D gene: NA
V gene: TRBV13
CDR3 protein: ASSVRDAKGLTDTQY

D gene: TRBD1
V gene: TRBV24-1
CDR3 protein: ATSPPQSGGCYEQY

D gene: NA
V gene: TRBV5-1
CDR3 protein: ASSLGTNTGELF

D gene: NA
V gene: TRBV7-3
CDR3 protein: ASSLSRNQPQH

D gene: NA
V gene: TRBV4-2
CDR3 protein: ASSQSSSNEQF

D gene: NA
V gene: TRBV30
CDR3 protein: AWSHNTFLEKLF

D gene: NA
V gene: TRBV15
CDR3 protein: ATSRVGRRSSYEQY

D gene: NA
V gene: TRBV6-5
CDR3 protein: ASMIGEAYNSPLH

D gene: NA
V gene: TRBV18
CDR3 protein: ASSPGPEPQH

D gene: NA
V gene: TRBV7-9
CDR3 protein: ASSLGNRPPYNEQF

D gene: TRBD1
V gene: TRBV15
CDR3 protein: ATRAGGSYEQY

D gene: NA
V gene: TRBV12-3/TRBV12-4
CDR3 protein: ASKDTNQETQY

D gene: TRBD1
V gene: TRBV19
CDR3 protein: ASSIARGTGGNQPQH

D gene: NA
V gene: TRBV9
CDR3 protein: ASSTGPTDYQPQH

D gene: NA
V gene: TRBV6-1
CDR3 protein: ASSEQVSPVEQY

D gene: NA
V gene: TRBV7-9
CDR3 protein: ASSLTPNTEAF

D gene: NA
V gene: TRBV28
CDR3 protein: ASSPVRGAGGYT

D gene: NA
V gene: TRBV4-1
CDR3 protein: ASSLSDGILYEQY

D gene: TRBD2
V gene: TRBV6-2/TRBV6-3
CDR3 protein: ASSTLAAVGEQY

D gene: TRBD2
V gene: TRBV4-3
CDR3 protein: ASSQAAAGGETQY

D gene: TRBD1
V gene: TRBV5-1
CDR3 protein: ASSLGRTGAEEKLF

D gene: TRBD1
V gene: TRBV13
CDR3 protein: ASSSDRSYEQY

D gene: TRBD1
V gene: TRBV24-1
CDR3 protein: ATSDPPGQGETDGYT

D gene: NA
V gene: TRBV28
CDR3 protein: ASSPPASQETQY